Following are 14 T cell receptor beta chains from one sample sequenced in a study of blood T cell repertoires in COVID-19. Clones were read by immunoSEQ multiplex PCR, and TCRdb kept only the in-frame ones, dropping some. The sample holds approximately 470,000 clones, around 90% seen once. Sequencing used PBMCs or T cells enriched from blood (not recorded which). The receptors shown here come from a woman aged 18-29 years who had recovered from COVID-19.

The chain links TRBV11-2 to TRBJ1-2, with 7 bases that match TRBD1. Germline V gene data show CDR1 as SGHAT and CDR2 as FQNNGV. The CDR3 spans 16 residues. The ends lost 0 bases at V and 8 bases at J; junction bases unmatched: 12. As DNA, the CDR3 is TGTGCCAGCAGCTTAGATCGAGGCAGGGGGACTGGCGGCTACACCTTC. Its translation is CASSLDRGRGTGGYTF.

The chain combines TRBV4-1 with TRBJ1-5, with TRBD1 as a possible D gene (6 bases). Germline V gives CDR1 MGHRA, CDR2 YSYEKL. CDR3 length equals 17 residues. The V end lost 0 bases, the J end lost 0 bases, and 12 bases lay between the germline ends. The CDR3 sequence is CASSQDRDTNSNQPQHF. In DNA form, the CDR3 reads TGCGCCAGCAGCCAAGATCGGGACACCAATAGCAATCAGCCCCAGCATTTT.

The J gene is TRBJ2-7, the V gene TRBV12-3 or TRBV12-4; D is possibly TRBD1 (6 bases). V lost 3 bases, J lost 7 bases, and 10 bases lay in between. The CDR3 spans 12 residues. The DNA for the CDR3 is TGTGCCAGCAGTTTGCCAAGGGGGGAGCAGTACTTC. Translated: CASSLPRGEQYF.

This rearrangement joins TRBV11-3 to TRBJ1-2; D is perhaps TRBD1 (5 bases). The germline V gene has CDR1 SGHNT and CDR2 YENEEA. The CDR3 runs 15 residues. Trimming took 2 bases from V and 0 from J, leaving 10 bases between them. The DNA of the CDR3 is TGTGCCAGCAGCTTAAGACAGTCACCTAACTATGGCTACACCTTC. The encoded protein is CASSLRQSPNYGYTF.

This chain connects TRBV5-1 to TRBJ2-1; TRBD2 matches at 8 bases. Germline-derived CDR1 and CDR2 are SGHRS and YFSETQ. CDR3 size: 16 residues. Trimming took 1 base from V and 2 from J; bases not matched to a gene: 5. Here the CDR3 reads CASSLSPGGAYNEQFF. Here the CDR3 DNA reads TGCGCCAGCAGCTTGAGCCCGGGGGGGGCCTACAATGAGCAGTTCTTC. The full variable domain, with the rest looked up from reference TRBV5-1 and TRBJ2-1, is KAGVTQTPRYLIKTRGQQVTLSCSPISGHRSVSWYQQTPGQGLQFLFEYFSETQRNKGNFPGRFSGRQFSNSRSEMNVSTLELGDSALYLCASSLSPGGAYNEQFFGPGTRLTVL.

This clone was picked up one time. The rearrangement links TRBV19 to TRBJ1-2; maybe TRBD1 (5 bases). CDR1 and CDR2 (germline): LNHDA, SQIVND (reference sequence). V lost 7 bases and J 6 bases, leaving 6 bases between the germline ends. The CDR3 totals 10 residues. CDR3 amino acids: CASTGNGYTF. In DNA form, the CDR3 reads TGTGCCAGTACAGGGAATGGCTACACCTTC.

This rearrangement joins TRBV24-1 to TRBJ2-7; 9 positions agree with TRBD1. Trimming at V came to 3 bases and at J to 4 bases, leaving 9 bases not matched to a gene. Germline values: CDR1 KGHDR, CDR2 SFDVKD. This CDR3 region has 16 residues. The CDR3 is CATSDDSGTGRYEQYF. For the CDR3, the DNA is TGTGCCACCAGTGATGACTCCGGGACAGGGAGGTACGAGCAGTACTTC.

V usage is TRBV6-5 and J usage is TRBJ1-1; weak D call: TRBD1 (6 bases). The V end lost 7 bases, the J end lost 1 base, and 10 bases lay between the germline ends. The CDR3 sequence is 13 residues long. Germline assignment: CDR1 MNHEY and CDR2 SVGAGI. The CDR3 DNA sequence: TGTGCCAGCACGGGACACAAGAACACTGAAGCTTTCTTT. Amino acids: CASTGHKNTEAFF.

This rearrangement joins TRBV20-1 to TRBJ2-7; TRBD2 might be the D (6 bases). V was pared by 3 bases and J by 1 base, with 10 bases between. Germline values: CDR1 DFQATT, CDR2 SNEGSKA (reference sequence). This CDR3 comprises 13 residues. CDR3 protein: CSASEAGSYEQYF. The CDR3 DNA reads as TGCAGTGCTAGTGAGGCGGGGTCCTACGAGCAGTACTTC.

In nucleotides, the CDR3 is TGTGCCAGCAGCTTGTCGGGGGGGACACCCCAAGAGACCCAGTACTTC. Protein product: CASSLSGGTPQETQYF. The chain joins TRBV5-5 to TRBJ2-5; 8 bases match TRBD2. Germline assignment: CDR1 SGHKS and CDR2 YYEKEE (reference sequence). The length of the CDR3 is 16 residues. V dropped 1 base and J dropped 1; count of bases not matched to a gene: 6.

The chain combines TRBV4-1 with TRBJ2-2, with 7 bases fitting TRBD1. V shed 3 bases and J 2 bases; nucleotides not matched to a gene: 9. Germline CDR1 and CDR2: MGHRA and YSYEKL. The CDR3 spans 17 residues. The CDR3 here is CASSQPRDRDNTGELFF. In DNA, the CDR3 is TGCGCCAGCAGCCAGCCAAGAGACAGGGATAACACCGGGGAGCTGTTTTTT.

The genes are TRBV7-2 and TRBJ1-5, with TRBD1 identical over 10 bases. Looked up from germline, CDR1 is SGHTA and CDR2 is FQGNSA. With V trimmed by 4 bases and J by 9 bases, 6 bases remained unmatched. CDR3 length: 14 residues. CDR3 residues: CASSSLGQGRPQHF. The CDR3 nucleotides are TGTGCCAGCAGCTCCCTGGGACAGGGGAGGCCCCAGCATTTT.

The V and J genes are TRBV2 and TRBJ2-1, with D tentatively TRBD1 (5 bases). The CDR3 has 13 amino acids. Per germline, CDR1 SNHLY and CDR2 FYNNEI. V was cut by 4 bases and J by 5 bases, with 9 bases left in between. CDR3 nucleotide sequence: TGTGCCAGCAGTGTAGACAGAAACAATGAGCAGTTCTTC. Translation gives CASSVDRNNEQFF.

This clone occurred a few times. The V gene is TRBV7-2, the J gene TRBJ1-2; no firm D call. Germline values: CDR1 SGHTA, CDR2 FQGNSA. The CDR3 spans 15 residues. The V gene lost 1 base and the J gene lost 8 bases, with 17 bases spanning the gap. CDR3 loop: CASSLETSGRNGYTF. CDR3 coding DNA: TGTGCCAGCAGCTTAGAGACTTCTGGGAGGAACGGCTACACCTTC.